Presented here are 25 T cell receptor beta chains from one specimen sequenced in a study of blood T cell repertoires in COVID-19 (dated by TCRdb to about 2020). Preparation of the library involved the immunoSEQ multiplex PCR assay. TCRdb holds this immuneACCESS table with in-frame rearrangements only. Some clones are missing; in checked studies, unresolved V genes explain under half, and the rest has no known cause. For this sample the table gives 150,000 or so clones, of which more than 75% were detected only once. Roughly 15% of the sample comes from the top ten. The sample was peripheral blood. These receptors were taken from a human donor with acute or convalescent COVID-19. The donor label of this sample is uncertain.

About this clone: A single base is all that separates this from a far larger clone, so a read error is likely. The chain recombines TRBV15 with TRBJ1-2; TRBD1 matches at 10 bases. The CDR3 runs 16 residues. Germline V gene lookup returns CDR1 LNHNV and CDR2 YYDKDF (reference sequence). In DNA, the CDR3 is TGTGCCAGCAGCGGCGACAGGGGGCCGTCTATGCGTGGCTACACCTTC. Its protein product is CASSGDRGPSMRGYTF.

The chain joins TRBV5-1 to TRBJ2-3; D perhaps matches TRBD1 (6 bases). CDR3 length: 14 residues. V was pared by 2 bases and J by 4 bases, with 11 bases between. Germline CDR1 and CDR2: SGHRS and YFSETQ. CDR3 coding DNA: TGCGCCAGCAGCTTAGGGGGTAGCGCAGATACGCAGTATTTT. It encodes CASSLGGSADTQYF.

The rearrangement uses TRBV6-2 or TRBV6-3 and TRBJ2-3, with 8 nucleotides matching TRBD2. Germline lookup yields CDR1 MNHEY and CDR2 SVGEGT. Germline trimming cut 5 bases from V and 1 base from J; bases unmatched to any gene: 11. This CDR3 comprises 17 residues. The DNA of the CDR3 is TGTGCCAGCAGTCCGGGGCGGGGGGCCAGCGGCACAGATACGCAGTATTTT. Protein product: CASSPGRGASGTDTQYF.

The rearrangement uses TRBV6-5 and TRBJ1-2, with a possible D match to TRBD1 (5 bases). The length of the CDR3 is 13 residues. From germline, CDR1 is MNHEY and CDR2 SVGAGI. Between the trimmed V and J ends, which lost 6 bases and 4 bases, there was a span of 12 bases. CDR3 residues: CASRVGRLYGYTF. In nucleotides, the CDR3 is TGTGCCAGCAGGGTGGGGCGGCTCTATGGCTACACCTTC.

This chain links TRBV7-9 with TRBJ2-7; TRBD1 aligns across 10 bases. The CDR3 has 16 residues. Germline CDR1 is SEHNR and CDR2 is FQNEAQ (reference sequence). After removal of 5 bases from V and 1 base from J, the junction contained 8 bases not matched to a gene. DNA of the CDR3: TGTGCCAGCAGCCCGCTCGGACAGGGGGTTTCCTACGAGCAGTACTTC. Protein product: CASSPLGQGVSYEQYF. The variable domain in full, with the rest retrieved from reference TRBV7-9 and TRBJ2-7, is DTGVSQNPRHKITKRGQNVTFRCDPISEHNRLYWYRQTLGQGPEFLTYFQNEAQLEKSRLLSDRFSAERPKGSFSTLEIQRTEQGDSAMYLCASSPLGQGVSYEQYFGPGTRLTVT.

The genes are TRBV5-6 and TRBJ1-1; D is perhaps TRBD1 (5 bases). The CDR3 runs to 15 residues. Trimming pared 5 bases from V and 1 base from J, leaving 15 bases between. CDR1 is SGHDT, CDR2 YYEEEE, per germline. CDR3 protein: CASSNGGLANTEAFF. The DNA of the CDR3 is TGTGCCAGCAGTAATGGGGGGTTAGCGAACACTGAAGCTTTCTTT.

This clone was seen only a few times. The gene calls are TRBV4-3 and TRBJ1-1; D is unclear. The V gene lost 0 bases and the J gene lost 7 bases, with 12 bases spanning the gap. Germline CDR1 and CDR2: LGHNA and YSLEER. This CDR3 has 14 amino acids. The CDR3 DNA reads as TGCGCCAGCAGCCAAGATTTTGGGCGGGATGAAGCTTTCTTT. Its protein is CASSQDFGRDEAFF.

This clone was seen only a few times. V usage is TRBV4-3 and J usage is TRBJ2-5; a possible D gene is TRBD1 (6 bases). V dropped 1 base and J dropped 2 bases, with 11 bases sitting between them. This CDR3 comprises 15 residues. Germline V gene data show CDR1 as LGHNA and CDR2 as YSLEER. CDR3 in amino acids: CASSQGQARQETQYF. As DNA, the CDR3 is TGCGCCAGCAGCCAAGGACAGGCAAGGCAAGAGACCCAGTACTTC.

The genes are TRBV5-6 and TRBJ2-1; TRBD2 matches 14 bases. CDR3 length equals 18 residues. Unmatched junction bases numbered 8, after V lost 4 bases and J lost 2 bases. CDR1 is SGHDT and CDR2 is YYEEEE in the germline V gene. In DNA form, the CDR3 reads TGTGCCAGCAGCGGATGGACTAGCGGGGGGCTTACCTACAATGAGCAGTTCTTC. It translates to CASSGWTSGGLTYNEQFF.

V and J are TRBV4-2 and TRBJ1-3, with unresolved D. Germline values: CDR1 LGHNA, CDR2 YNFKEQ. V was trimmed by 0 bases and J by 0 bases, leaving 9 bases between them. The CDR3 is made up of 16 amino acids. CDR3 amino acids: CASSQELAYSGNTIYF. The CDR3 DNA is TGTGCCAGCAGCCAAGAATTAGCTTACTCTGGAAACACCATATATTTT.

This rearrangement joins TRBV5-6 to TRBJ1-4; 7 positions agree with TRBD1. This CDR3 contains 15 residues. V dropped 1 base and J dropped 8; count of bases not matched to a gene: 8. The germline gives CDR1 SGHDT, CDR2 YYEEEE. As DNA, the CDR3 is TGTGCCAGCAGCTTGAGGGGTTCAGGGGGGGAAAAACTGTTTTTT. As protein: CASSLRGSGGEKLFF.

This sequence joins TRBV5-6 and TRBJ1-6; weak D call: TRBD1 (6 bases). V lost 4 bases to trimming and J lost 7 bases, with 15 bases between them. The CDR3 has 15 residues. Per germline, CDR1 SGHDT and CDR2 YYEEEE. The DNA of the CDR3 is TGTGCCAGCAGCGATACCGACAGGAGAAATTCACCCCTCCACTTT. Protein: CASSDTDRRNSPLHF. Supplemented by reference TRBV5-6 and TRBJ1-6, the full variable domain reads DAGVTQSPTHLIKTRGQQVTLRCSPKSGHDTVSWYQQALGQGPQFIFQYYEEEERQRGNFPDRFSGHQFPNYSSELNVNALLLGDSALYLCASSDTDRRNSPLHFGNGTRLTVT.

The V and J genes are TRBV7-9 and TRBJ1-2; tentatively, D is TRBD1 (5 bases). The CDR3 has 13 amino acids. CDR1 and CDR2 (germline): SEHNR, FQNEAQ (reference sequence). V was pared by 5 bases and J by 5 bases, with 12 bases between. The CDR3 reads CASSLGTIYGYTF. Written as DNA, the CDR3 is TGTGCCAGCAGCCTGGGGACTATTTATGGCTACACCTTC.

This chain links TRBV6-2 or TRBV6-3 with TRBJ1-5; TRBD1 might be the D (6 bases). V lost 6 bases, J lost 0 bases, and 21 bases lay in between. Germline CDR1 reads MNHEY; CDR2 reads SVGEGT. The CDR3 runs to 18 residues. The CDR3 DNA is TGTGCCAGCAGCACGACAGGCGTATATGGGTATAGCAATCAGCCCCAGCATTTT. Amino acid sequence: CASSTTGVYGYSNQPQHF.

The chain joins TRBV10-1 to TRBJ2-3, with TRBD2 matching over 7 bases. The ends lost 8 bases at V and 0 bases at J; junction bases unmatched: 8. CDR1 is WNHNN, CDR2 SYGVQD, per germline (reference sequence). This CDR3 is 15 amino acids long. DNA of the CDR3: TGCGCCAGCGGTCGGGGCGGGGGTAGCACAGATACGCAGTATTTT. This translates into CASGRGGGSTDTQYF.

With respect to this clone: Relative to the germline gene, one junction end is altered; a read error may explain this. This rearrangement joins TRBV14 to TRBJ1-2, with D perhaps TRBD1 (5 bases). The CDR3 has 14 residues. Looked up from germline, CDR1 is SGHDN and CDR2 is FVKESK. As DNA, the CDR3 is TGTGCCAGCAGCCCTTTTACCGGGACTCACCCTCCATCTTTC. This codes for CASSPFTGTHPPSF.

The chain has TRBV5-4 and TRBJ2-1, with a possible D match to TRBD2 (5 bases). Deletions cut 3 bases from V and 7 bases from J, with 11 bases between. The CDR3 runs to 13 residues. CDR1 and CDR2 from the germline V gene are SGHNT and YYREEE (reference sequence). The CDR3 reads CASSSGLENEQFF. The CDR3 region has the DNA TGTGCCAGCAGCTCTGGACTCGAAAATGAGCAGTTCTTC.

V is TRBV13 and J is TRBJ1-1, with 8 bases identical to TRBD1. CDR1 is PRHDT, CDR2 FYEKMQ, per germline (reference sequence). J lost 4 bases, V lost 0 bases, and 4 bases had no gene match. The CDR3 is made up of 15 amino acids. The CDR3 loop is CASSLGTGAGTEAFF. CDR3 sequence (DNA): TGTGCCAGCAGCTTAGGGACAGGGGCGGGCACTGAAGCTTTCTTT.

The chain recombines TRBV10-3 with TRBJ2-2; the D gene is possibly TRBD2 (6 bases). V lost 7 bases, J lost 2 bases, and 11 bases lay in between. Looked up from germline, CDR1 is ENHRY and CDR2 is SYGVKD. The CDR3 is made up of 14 amino acids. The DNA for the CDR3 is TGTGCCATCACCCGGACTACTAACACCGGGGAGCTGTTTTTT. Translating it yields CAITRTTNTGELFF.

There are many counts of this clone. The chain has TRBV19 and TRBJ2-5, with 10 bases aligning to TRBD2. CDR1 LNHDA and CDR2 SQIVND come from the germline V gene (reference sequence). The CDR3 contains 14 residues. V shed 6 bases and J 4 bases; nucleotides not matched to a gene: 5. This chain's CDR3 is CASRSGGAGETQYF. The CDR3 DNA follows: TGTGCCAGTAGAAGCGGGGGGGCGGGAGAGACCCAGTACTTC.

The chain joins TRBV7-8 to TRBJ1-1; D remains unclear. CDR1 is SGHVS, CDR2 FQNEAQ, per germline. The CDR3 is 15 residues long. The V gene lost 1 base and the J gene lost 0 bases, with 9 bases spanning the gap. CDR3 loop: CASSLGGSLNTEAFF. Here the CDR3 DNA reads TGTGCCAGCAGCTTAGGAGGCAGCTTGAACACTGAAGCTTTCTTT.

This clone was seen more than once but under ten times. The rearrangement links TRBV25-1 to TRBJ1-4; D possibly corresponds to TRBD1 (5 bases). V gave up 5 bases and J gave up 5 bases, with 9 bases separating them. This CDR3 region has 13 residues. Germline V gene lookup returns CDR1 MGHDK and CDR2 SYGVNS. The DNA for the CDR3 is TGTGCCAGCAGTTCCAGGGCCAATGAAAAACTGTTTTTT. Its translation: CASSSRANEKLFF.

This rearrangement joins TRBV25-1 to TRBJ2-7, with D uncertain. The CDR3 has 12 amino acids. Between the trimmed V and J ends, which lost 9 bases and 2 bases, there was a span of 11 bases. Germline CDR1 and CDR2: MGHDK and SYGVNS. CDR3 in amino acids: CASHRLTYEQYF. CDR3 DNA sequence: TGTGCCAGTCACCGTCTAACCTACGAGCAGTACTTC.

V gene TRBV5-6 combines with J gene TRBJ2-7, with 7 bases fitting TRBD1. With V trimmed by 4 bases and J by 3 bases, 4 bases remained unmatched. The length of the CDR3 is 13 residues. Germline V gives CDR1 SGHDT, CDR2 YYEEEE. The CDR3 nucleotides are TGTGCCAGCAGCGGAAACAGGGGCTACGAGCAGTACTTC. It is translated as CASSGNRGYEQYF.

The V gene is TRBV7-9, the J gene TRBJ2-7, with a tentative D call TRBD1 (5 bases). CDR1 and CDR2 (germline): SEHNR, FQNEAQ (reference sequence). V shed 3 bases and J shed 5 bases, with 14 bases lying between them. The length of the CDR3 is 14 residues. CDR3 coding DNA: TGTGCCAGCAGCTTTGGGGCAGGGCTACACGAGCAGTACTTC. It specifies CASSFGAGLHEQYF.